These 9 T cell receptor beta chains came from one sample sequenced in a study of blood T cell repertoires in COVID-19. Repertoires were generated with immunoSEQ multiplex PCR, while TCRdb's copy carries only in-frame clones and drops some. The sample carries a few hundred thousand clones, roughly 86% recorded once. Sequencing input: PBMCs or T cells enriched from blood (not recorded which). These receptors were obtained from a man aged 40-50 years in a cohort exposed to, infected with or recovered from COVID-19 (not recorded which).

The J gene is TRBJ2-3, the V gene TRBV3-1 (or the pseudogene TRBV3-2); TRBD1 matches at 9 bases. V shed 0 bases and J 4 bases; nucleotides not matched to a gene: 2. This CDR3 is 15 amino acids long. Germline CDR1 LGHDT, CDR2 YNNKEL (reference sequence). As DNA, the CDR3 is TGTGCCAGCAGCCAAGATGGGACAGGGCCAGATACGCAGTATTTT. This codes for CASSQDGTGPDTQYF.

The genes are TRBV28 and TRBJ1-1; D is possibly TRBD1 (6 bases). The CDR3 covers 13 residues. Germline lookup yields CDR1 MDHEN and CDR2 SYDVKM. V lost 10 bases, J lost 0 bases, and 12 bases lay in between. This CDR3 reads CATTGRVNTEAFF. The CDR3 DNA is TGTGCCACCACAGGGAGGGTGAACACTGAAGCTTTCTTT.

V is TRBV7-9 and J is TRBJ1-1, with a weak D call TRBD1 (5 bases). CDR3 size: 14 residues. Germline lookup yields CDR1 SEHNR and CDR2 FQNEAQ (reference sequence). The V end lost 7 bases, the J end lost 5 bases, and 17 bases lay between the germline ends. The CDR3 spells CASTPGVVETEAFF. The CDR3 bases are TGTGCCAGCACCCCGGGGGTGGTAGAAACTGAAGCTTTCTTT.

The chain combines TRBV2 with TRBJ1-6, with 8 bases fitting TRBD1. This CDR3 is 15 amino acids long. The V and J ends lost 4 bases and 4 bases, in that order; junction bases with no gene match: 3. CDR1 is SNHLY and CDR2 is FYNNEI in the germline V gene. This CDR3 is CASSAGQGYNSPLHF. The CDR3 DNA is TGTGCCAGCAGTGCTGGACAGGGATATAATTCACCCCTCCACTTT.

The chain is built from TRBV5-1 and TRBJ1-3; TRBD1 might be the D (5 bases). Germline V gives CDR1 SGHRS, CDR2 YFSETQ. Trimming stripped 0 bases from V and 0 bases from J, with 10 bases between. This CDR3 comprises 16 residues. The CDR3 is CASSLAQTASGNTIYF. In DNA, the CDR3 is TGCGCCAGCAGCTTGGCCCAGACAGCCTCTGGAAACACCATATATTTT.

V and J are TRBV19 and TRBJ2-7; D is unresolved. Germline V gene lookup returns CDR1 LNHDA and CDR2 SQIVND (reference sequence). Trimming removed 1 base at V and 2 bases at J, with 6 bases between. This CDR3 is built from 13 residues. This chain's CDR3 is CASSIGLPYEQYF. In nucleotides, the CDR3 is TGTGCCAGTAGTATAGGACTGCCCTACGAGCAGTACTTC.

The rearrangement links TRBV3-1 (or the pseudogene TRBV3-2) to TRBJ2-5; maybe TRBD1 (5 bases). V was clipped by 4 bases and J by 2 bases, with 11 bases between them. This CDR3 is 14 amino acids long. The germline V gene encodes CDR1 LGHDT and CDR2 YNNKEL (reference sequence). The CDR3 spells CASSPRAAQETQYF. The CDR3 DNA follows: TGTGCCAGCAGCCCCAGGGCGGCGCAAGAGACCCAGTACTTC.

The sample holds one count of this clone. Possible read error: a much larger clone is one base away. The genes are TRBV6-5 and TRBJ2-7, with TRBD1 matching 9 bases. The CDR3 runs to 13 residues. The germline gives CDR1 MNHEY, CDR2 SVGAGI. Germline trimming cut 5 bases from V and 5 bases from J; bases unmatched to any gene: 4. CDR3 nucleotide sequence: TGTGCCAGCAGTCGGGACAGGGTCCACGAGCAGTACTTC. Protein sequence: CASSRDRVHEQYF.

The count of this clone is one. Here the CDR3 DNA reads TGTGCCAGCAGTGTTAGACAGGGCGATGGCTACACCTTC. This translates into CASSVRQGDGYTF. The genes are TRBV2 and TRBJ1-2; TRBD1 matches 7 bases. The germline gives CDR1 SNHLY, CDR2 FYNNEI. The CDR3 length is 13 residues. J lost 6 bases, V lost 4 bases, and 5 bases had no gene match.